This T cell receptor beta chain originates from a study of cytomegalovirus exposure and HLA in healthy donors. Study-level results: A further, later analysis showed that HLA-associated TCR beta chains (compared with equally common others) were more clonally expanded. The presence/absence work took it that sequencing depth was about the same across donors.

With 60 Vbeta and 13 Jbeta primers, the PCR was carried out. Assay used: immunoSEQ multiplex PCR; TCRdb lists only in-frame clones, some missing. The data contain approximately 90,000 clones, over 60% of them singletons. On this clone itself: What it binds is unknown.

Deletions cut 2 bases from V and 1 base from J, with 9 bases between. This CDR3 has 14 amino acids. Germline V gene data show CDR1 as LGHNA and CDR2 as YSLEER. The source of this sequence is a man aged 40-49 years in good health and CMV-seronegative. The sequenced sample consisted of PBMCs. The rearrangement links TRBV4-3 to TRBJ2-7, with D possibly being TRBD2 (5 bases). CDR3 nucleotides: TGCGCCAGCAGCCAACGCAGCGGATCCTACGAGCAGTACTTC. This codes for CASSQRSGSYEQYF.